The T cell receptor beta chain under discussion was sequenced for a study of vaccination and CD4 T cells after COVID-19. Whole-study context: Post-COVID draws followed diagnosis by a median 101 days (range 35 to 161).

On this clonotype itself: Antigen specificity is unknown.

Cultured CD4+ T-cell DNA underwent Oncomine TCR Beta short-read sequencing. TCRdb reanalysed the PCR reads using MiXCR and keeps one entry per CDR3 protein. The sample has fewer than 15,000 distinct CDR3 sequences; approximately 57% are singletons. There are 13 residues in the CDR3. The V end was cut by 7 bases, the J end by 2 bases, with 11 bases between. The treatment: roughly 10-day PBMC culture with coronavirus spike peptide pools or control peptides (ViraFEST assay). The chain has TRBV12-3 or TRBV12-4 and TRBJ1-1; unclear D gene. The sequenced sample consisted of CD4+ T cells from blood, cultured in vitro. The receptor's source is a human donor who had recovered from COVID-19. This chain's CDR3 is CASNTRANTEAFF. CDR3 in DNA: TGTGCCAGCAATACCCGGGCCAACACTGAAGCTTTCTTT.